These 9 T cell receptor beta chains came from one sample sequenced in a study of T cell repertoires in cytomegalovirus infection. TCRdb itself ran the reads through MiXCR, one entry per CDR3 protein. This table holds 680,000 or so distinct CDR3 sequences, approximately 40% found once. The sequenced sample consisted of PBMCs. All receptors come from a human donor in good health (CMV status not recorded). Some clones in this sample may be carry-over from other donors' samples.

This rearrangement joins TRBV7-2 to TRBJ2-7, with D unresolved. Germline V gives CDR1 SGHTA, CDR2 FQGNSA. The CDR3 extends over 13 amino acids. Trimming removed 5 bases from V and 3 bases from J, with 11 bases in between. CDR3: CASSVGRVYEQYF. The CDR3 bases are TGTGCCAGCAGCGTAGGAAGGGTCTACGAGCAGTACTTC. The whole variable domain, remainder taken from reference TRBV7-2 and TRBJ2-7, is GAGVSQSPSNKVTEKGKDVELRCDPISGHTALYWYRQSLGQGLEFLIYFQGNSAPDKSGLPSDRFSAERTGGSVSTLTIQRTQQEDSAVYLCASSVGRVYEQYFGPGTRLTVT.

This chain joins TRBV28 and TRBJ2-1; no firm D call. This CDR3 is built from 19 residues. Between the trimmed V and J ends, which lost 4 bases and 0 bases, there was a span of 22 bases. CDR1 MDHEN and CDR2 SYDVKM come from the germline V gene. CDR3 protein: CASSSEDTTEATSYNEQFF. The CDR3 region has the DNA TGTGCCAGCAGTTCAGAGGATACCACCGAAGCCACCTCCTACAATGAGCAGTTCTTC. Full variable domain (rest looked up from reference TRBV28 and TRBJ2-1): DVKVTQSSRYLVKRTGEKVFLECVQDMDHENMFWYRQDPGLGLRLIYFSYDVKMKEKGDIPEGYSVSREKKERFSLILESASTNQTSMYLCASSSEDTTEATSYNEQFFGPGTRLTVL.

V and J are TRBV19 and TRBJ2-7; 9 nucleotides line up with TRBD1. J gave up 3 bases and V 5 bases, and 11 bases lay outside the gene matches. CDR3 length: 16 residues. Germline lookup yields CDR1 LNHDA and CDR2 SQIVND (reference sequence). For the CDR3, the DNA is TGTGCCAGTAGTCAGACCGCGGGACAGGGCTTCTACGAGCAGTACTTC. It codes for CASSQTAGQGFYEQYF.

The genes are TRBV6-1 and TRBJ2-1; 9 bases match TRBD2. CDR1 is MNHNS and CDR2 is SASEGT in the germline V gene. The CDR3 sequence is 13 residues long. V dropped 7 bases and J dropped 14; count of bases not matched to a gene: 12. CDR3 DNA sequence: TGTGCCAGCAAGACGACTAGGGCGGGAGGGGAGTTCTTC. It codes for CASKTTRAGGEFF.

The chain is built from TRBV11-2 and TRBJ2-3, with D hard to call. V was pared by 3 bases and J by 3 bases, with 13 bases between. Germline lookup yields CDR1 SGHAT and CDR2 FQNNGV. This CDR3 contains 15 residues. CDR3 residues: CASSFLSIQTDTQYF. The CDR3 DNA sequence: TGTGCCAGCAGCTTCTTGTCGATCCAGACAGATACGCAGTATTTT. Looking up the rest from reference TRBV11-2 and TRBJ2-3 gives the full variable domain: EAGVAQSPRYKIIEKRQSVAFWCNPISGHATLYWYQQILGQGPKLLIQFQNNGVVDDSQLPKDRFSAERLKGVDSTLKIQPAKLEDSAVYLCASSFLSIQTDTQYFGPGTRLTVL.

This clonotype was found a few times. The rearrangement joins TRBV7-3 to TRBJ2-1; D may be TRBD2 (5 bases). Germline assignment: CDR1 SGHTA and CDR2 FQGTGA. Trimming took off 3 bases at V and 0 bases at J, with 12 bases between the two ends. This CDR3 has 16 residues. The CDR3 here is CASSLTTQNSYNEQFF. The CDR3 nucleotides read TGTGCCAGCAGCTTGACTACCCAAAACTCCTACAATGAGCAGTTCTTC.

There are a few counts of this clonotype. This sequence joins TRBV25-1 and TRBJ1-2; D is possibly TRBD1 (6 bases). CDR1 is MGHDK, CDR2 SYGVNS, per germline. V lost 2 bases and J 6 bases, leaving 13 bases between the germline ends. This CDR3 has 14 amino acids. CDR3 amino acids: CASSETGGKDGYTF. CDR3 DNA sequence: TGTGCCAGCAGTGAAACGGGGGGCAAGGATGGCTACACCTTC.

V usage is TRBV20-1 and J usage is TRBJ1-2; 8 nucleotides agree with TRBD1. With V trimmed by 3 bases and J by 8 bases, 11 bases remained unmatched. This CDR3 is built from 14 residues. Looked up from germline, CDR1 is DFQATT and CDR2 is SNEGSKA (reference sequence). The chain's CDR3 is CSARHGGQGRGYTF. The CDR3 nucleotides read TGCAGTGCTAGGCACGGAGGACAGGGCCGGGGCTACACCTTC.

The chain employs TRBV6-4 and TRBJ1-1, with unresolved D. Trimming took off 3 bases at V and 0 bases at J, with 5 bases between the two ends. CDR1 and CDR2 (germline): MRHNA, SNTAGT. This CDR3 has 13 residues. As DNA, the CDR3 is TGTGCCAGCAGTGATACAGTGAACACTGAAGCTTTCTTT. It encodes CASSDTVNTEAFF.